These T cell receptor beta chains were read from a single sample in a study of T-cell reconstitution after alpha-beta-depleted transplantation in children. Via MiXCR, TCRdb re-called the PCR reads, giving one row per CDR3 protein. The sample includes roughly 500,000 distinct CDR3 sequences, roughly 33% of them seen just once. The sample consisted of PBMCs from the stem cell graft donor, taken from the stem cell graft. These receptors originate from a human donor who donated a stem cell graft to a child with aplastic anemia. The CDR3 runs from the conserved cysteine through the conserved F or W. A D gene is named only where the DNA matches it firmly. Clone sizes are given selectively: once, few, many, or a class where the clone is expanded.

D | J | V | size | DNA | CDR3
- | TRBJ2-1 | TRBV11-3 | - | TGTGCCAGCAGCCCCCGGGGGACTTCAGGTGAGCAGTTCTTC | CASSPRGTSGEQFF
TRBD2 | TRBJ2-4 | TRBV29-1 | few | TGCAGCGCCTACTTAGCGGGAAACAAAAACATTCAGTACTTC | CSAYLAGNKNIQYF
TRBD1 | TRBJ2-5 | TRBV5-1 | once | TGCGCCAGCAGCGTGGACAGGGCGGAGACCCAGTACTTC | CASSVDRAETQYF
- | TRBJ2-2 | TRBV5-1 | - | TGCGCCAGCAGCTTGACTACCGGTGGGGCCACCGGGGAGCTGTTTTTT | CASSLTTGGATGELFF
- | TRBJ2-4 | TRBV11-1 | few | TGTGCCAGCAGCTTAGGGCCCGGAGTAGCCAAAAACATTCAGTACTTC | CASSLGPGVAKNIQYF
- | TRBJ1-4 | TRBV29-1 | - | TGCAGCGTAGGAGAGGGGGTTACTAATGAAAAACTGTTTTTT | CSVGEGVTNEKLFF
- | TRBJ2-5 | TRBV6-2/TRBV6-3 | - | TGTGCCAGCAGTTACGGCGGCTACCAAGAGACCCAGTACTTC | CASSYGGYQETQYF
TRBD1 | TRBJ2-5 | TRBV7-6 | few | TGTGCCAGCAGCTTATGGGACAGGGGGCAAGAGACCCAGTACTTC | CASSLWDRGQETQYF
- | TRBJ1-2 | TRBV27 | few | TGTGCCAGCAGTGTGGCCGGGGCCTATGGCTACACCTTC | CASSVAGAYGYTF
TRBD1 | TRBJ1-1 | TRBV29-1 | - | TGCAGCGTTGAAGTGTTTGGGACAGGGGACGCTGAAGCTTTCTTT | CSVEVFGTGDAEAFF
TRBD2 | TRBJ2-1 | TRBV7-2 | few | TGTGCCAGCAGCTTTTCTAGCGGGAGGTACAATGAGCAGTTCTTC | CASSFSSGRYNEQFF
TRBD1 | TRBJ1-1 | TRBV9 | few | TGTGCCAGCAGCGTACGACCAGGGGGCGCTTCCACTGAAGCTTTCTTT | CASSVRPGGASTEAFF
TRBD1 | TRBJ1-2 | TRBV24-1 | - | TGTGCCACCGCGGACAGGGGCGATGGCTACACCTTC | CATADRGDGYTF
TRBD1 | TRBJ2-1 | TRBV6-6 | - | TGTGCCAGCAGCTCATCCGGGACAGGGGGATACAATGAGCAGTTCTTC | CASSSSGTGGYNEQFF
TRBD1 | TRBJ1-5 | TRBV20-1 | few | TGCAGTGCTCGGATGACAGGGTATAGCAATCAGCCCCAGCATTTT | CSARMTGYSNQPQHF
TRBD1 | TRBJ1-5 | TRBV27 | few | TGTGCCAGCAGTCTAGGGACAGGGGGGTCTCAGCCCCAGCATTTT | CASSLGTGGSQPQHF
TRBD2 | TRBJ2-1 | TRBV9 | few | TGTGCCAGCAGCGTAGAAGGGACTAGCTACAATGAGCAGTTCTTC | CASSVEGTSYNEQFF
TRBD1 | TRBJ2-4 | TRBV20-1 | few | TGCAGTGCTAGATTGAGTATGAGTTTCCCCGGGACAGACCCTCACATTCAGTACTTC | CSARLSMSFPGTDPHIQYF
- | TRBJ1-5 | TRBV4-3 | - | TGCGCCAGCAGCCAAGATAGGCCTACAGGGTTCGGCAATCAGCCCCAGCATTTT | CASSQDRPTGFGNQPQHF
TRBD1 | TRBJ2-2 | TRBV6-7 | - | TGTGCCAGCAGTTACCGCCGGGACAGGGACACCGGGGAGCTGTTTTTT | CASSYRRDRDTGELFF
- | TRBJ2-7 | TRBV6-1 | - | TGTGCCAGCAGTGAAGACCGGGGAGACTACGAGCAGTACTTC | CASSEDRGDYEQYF
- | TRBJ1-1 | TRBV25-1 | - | TGTGCCAGCAGAGGGGGGGCGGGCAGTCAGGACACTGAAGCTTTCTTT | CASRGGAGSQDTEAFF
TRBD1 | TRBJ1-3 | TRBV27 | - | TGTGCCAGCAGCCCATCGTCCGGGACAGTATTTTTAAACACCATATATTTT | CASSPSSGTVFLNTIYF
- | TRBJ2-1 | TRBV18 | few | TGTGCCAGCTCACTTGCCATAGACAGCTACAATGAGCAGTTCTTC | CASSLAIDSYNEQFF
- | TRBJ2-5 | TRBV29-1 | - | TGCAGCGTTAGAGGGGCAGCAGGCCAAGAGACCCAGTACTTC | CSVRGAAGQETQYF
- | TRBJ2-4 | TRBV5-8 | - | TGTGCCAGCAGCTTGGGCCCCATTCAGTACTTC | CASSLGPIQYF
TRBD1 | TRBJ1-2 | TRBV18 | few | TGTGCCAGCTCACGCGGACAGGGGGAGAACTATGGCTACACCTTC | CASSRGQGENYGYTF
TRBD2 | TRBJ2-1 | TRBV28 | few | TGTGCCAGCGCTGCCGGGGGGGGTTCCTACAATGAGCAGTTCTTC | CASAAGGGSYNEQFF
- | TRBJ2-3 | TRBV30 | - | TGTGCCTGGAGTGAGGCAGATACGCAGTATTTT | CAWSEADTQYF
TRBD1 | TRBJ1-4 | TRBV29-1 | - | TGCAGCGCGGGGACAGACGAACGGGGAAAACTGTTTTTT | CSAGTDERGKLFF
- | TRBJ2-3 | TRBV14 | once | TGTGCCAGCAGCCATCTCGAGACCACAGATACGCAGTATTTT | CASSHLETTDTQYF
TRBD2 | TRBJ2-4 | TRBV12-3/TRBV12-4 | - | TGTGCCAGCAGTTTGGGACTAGAGAGGGGGAACATTCAGTACTTC | CASSLGLERGNIQYF
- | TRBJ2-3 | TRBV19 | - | TGTGCCAGTAGTTCCCGGGACATTAGCACAGATACGCAGTATTTT | CASSSRDISTDTQYF
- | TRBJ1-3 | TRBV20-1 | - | TGCAGTGCTTTGCACAAACAGGGATCGCCCTACTACTCTGGAAACACCATATATTTT | CSALHKQGSPYYSGNTIYF
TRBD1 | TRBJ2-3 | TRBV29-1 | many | TGCAGCGTTGGGGCCGGGACAGTGGCAGATACGCAGTATTTT | CSVGAGTVADTQYF
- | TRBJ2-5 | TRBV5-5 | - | TGTGCCAGCAGTTCGTTGACAGGACAAGAGACCCAGTACTTC | CASSSLTGQETQYF
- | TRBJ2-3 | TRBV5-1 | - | TGCGCCAGCAGCTTAGGGACCTGGACAGATACGCAGTATTTT | CASSLGTWTDTQYF
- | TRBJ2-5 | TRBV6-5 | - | TGTGCCAGCAGTTACAGCCCGTGGGGTGAGGCGGGGGAGACCCAGTACTTC | CASSYSPWGEAGETQYF
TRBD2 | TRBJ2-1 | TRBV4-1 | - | TGCGCCAGCAGCCAAGATCCTAGCGGGAGAGTAAATGAGCAGTTCTTC | CASSQDPSGRVNEQFF
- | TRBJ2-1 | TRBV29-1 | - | TGCAGCGTTCCGGGGGTTTTGTCCTACAATGAGCAGTTCTTC | CSVPGVLSYNEQFF
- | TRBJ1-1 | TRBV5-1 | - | TGCGCCAGCAGCTTAAGTCAGGTTGGAACTGAAGCTTTCTTT | CASSLSQVGTEAFF
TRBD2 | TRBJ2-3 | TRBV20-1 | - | TGCAGTGCTAGAGGTAGACTAGCAGCAACAGATACGCAGTATTTT | CSARGRLAATDTQYF
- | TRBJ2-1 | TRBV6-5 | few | TGTGCCAGCAGTTCGATGGGGAATGAGCAGTTCTTC | CASSSMGNEQFF